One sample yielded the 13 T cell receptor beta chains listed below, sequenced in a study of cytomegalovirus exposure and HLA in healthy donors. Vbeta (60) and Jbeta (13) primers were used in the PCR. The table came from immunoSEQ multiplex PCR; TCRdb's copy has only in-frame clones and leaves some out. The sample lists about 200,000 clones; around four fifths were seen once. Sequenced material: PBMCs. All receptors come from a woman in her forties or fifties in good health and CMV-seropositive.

CDR3 region: CASSTRATGAGWNEQFF. CDR3 nucleotides: TGTGCCAGCAGCACCAGAGCGACAGGGGCTGGGTGGAATGAGCAGTTCTTC. J is TRBJ2-1 and V is TRBV13; TRBD1 aligns across 8 bases. The CDR3 is 17 residues long. Looked up from germline, CDR1 is PRHDT and CDR2 is FYEKMQ (reference sequence). The V gene end was trimmed by 5 bases and the J gene end by 7 bases; junction bases not matched to a gene: 16.

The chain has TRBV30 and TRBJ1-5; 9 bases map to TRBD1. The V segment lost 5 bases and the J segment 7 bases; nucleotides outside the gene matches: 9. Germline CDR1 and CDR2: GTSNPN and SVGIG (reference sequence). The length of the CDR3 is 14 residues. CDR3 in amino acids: CAWWGTGLRQPQHF. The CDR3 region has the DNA TGTGCCTGGTGGGGGACAGGGCTTCGCCAGCCCCAGCATTTT.

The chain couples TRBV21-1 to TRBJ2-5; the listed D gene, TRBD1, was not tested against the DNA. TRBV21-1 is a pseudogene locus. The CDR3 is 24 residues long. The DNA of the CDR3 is TGTGCCAGCAGCAAAGCCCGGGACAGGGGGCCTGGGCCTTTCTCAGACCGGGTCCAAGAGACCCAGTACTTC. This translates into CASSKARDRGPGPFSDRVQETQYF.

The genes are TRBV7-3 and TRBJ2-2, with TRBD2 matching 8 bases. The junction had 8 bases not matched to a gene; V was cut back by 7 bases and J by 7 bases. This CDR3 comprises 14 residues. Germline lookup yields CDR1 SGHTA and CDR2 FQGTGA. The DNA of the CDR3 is TGTGCCAGCACCCGGGGGGGAGCTGTCGGGGAGCTGTTTTTT. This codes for CASTRGGAVGELFF.

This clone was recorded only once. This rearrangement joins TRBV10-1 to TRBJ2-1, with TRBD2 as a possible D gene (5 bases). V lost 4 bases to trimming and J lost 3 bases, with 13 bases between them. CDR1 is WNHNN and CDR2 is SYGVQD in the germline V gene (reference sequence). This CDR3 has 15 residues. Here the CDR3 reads CASSVTRADYNEQFF. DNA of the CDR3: TGCGCCAGCAGTGTAACTAGAGCCGACTACAATGAGCAGTTCTTC.

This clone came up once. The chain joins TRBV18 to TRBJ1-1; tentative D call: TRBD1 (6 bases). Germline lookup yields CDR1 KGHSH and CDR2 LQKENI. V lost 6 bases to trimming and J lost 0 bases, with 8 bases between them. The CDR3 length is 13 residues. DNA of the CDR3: TGTGCCAGCTCGGGGACAATGAACACTGAAGCTTTCTTT. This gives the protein CASSGTMNTEAFF.

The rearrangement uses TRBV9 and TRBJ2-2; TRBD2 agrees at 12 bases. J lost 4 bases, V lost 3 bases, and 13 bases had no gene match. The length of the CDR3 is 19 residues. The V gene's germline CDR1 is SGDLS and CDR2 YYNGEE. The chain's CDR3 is CASSGILAGGPLGTGELFF. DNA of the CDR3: TGTGCCAGCAGCGGAATACTAGCGGGAGGACCCCTCGGCACCGGGGAGCTGTTTTTT.

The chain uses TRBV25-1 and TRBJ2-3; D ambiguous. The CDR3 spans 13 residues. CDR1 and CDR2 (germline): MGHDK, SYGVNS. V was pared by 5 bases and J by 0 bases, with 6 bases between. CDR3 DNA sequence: TGTGCCAGCAGTATCCCTAGCACAGATACGCAGTATTTT. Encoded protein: CASSIPSTDTQYF.

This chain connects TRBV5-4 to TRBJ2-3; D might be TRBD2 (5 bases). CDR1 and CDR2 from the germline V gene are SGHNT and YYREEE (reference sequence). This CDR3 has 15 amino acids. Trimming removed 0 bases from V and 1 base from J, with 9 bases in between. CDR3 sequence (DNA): TGTGCCAGCAGCTTGGGTGCGGGCCGCACAGATACGCAGTATTTT. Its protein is CASSLGAGRTDTQYF.

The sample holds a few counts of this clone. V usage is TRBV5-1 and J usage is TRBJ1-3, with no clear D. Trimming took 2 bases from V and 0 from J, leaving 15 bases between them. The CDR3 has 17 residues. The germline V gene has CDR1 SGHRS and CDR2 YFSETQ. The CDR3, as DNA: TGCGCCAGCAGCTTTGGCTCCGGCACGGGCTCTGGAAACACCATATATTTT. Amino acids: CASSFGSGTGSGNTIYF.

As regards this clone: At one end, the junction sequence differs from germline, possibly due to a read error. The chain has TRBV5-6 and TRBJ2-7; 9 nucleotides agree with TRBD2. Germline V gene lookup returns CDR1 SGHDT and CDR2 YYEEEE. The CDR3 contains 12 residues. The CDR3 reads CASSFLAGYAVF. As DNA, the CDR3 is TGTGCCAGCAGTTTTCTAGCGGGATACGCGGTCTTC.

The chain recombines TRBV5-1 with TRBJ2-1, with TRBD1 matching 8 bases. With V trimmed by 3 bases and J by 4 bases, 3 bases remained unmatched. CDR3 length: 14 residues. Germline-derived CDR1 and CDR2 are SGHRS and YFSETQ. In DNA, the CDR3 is TGCGCCAGCAGCTCAGGGGGCCCTTACAATGAGCAGTTCTTC. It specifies CASSSGGPYNEQFF.

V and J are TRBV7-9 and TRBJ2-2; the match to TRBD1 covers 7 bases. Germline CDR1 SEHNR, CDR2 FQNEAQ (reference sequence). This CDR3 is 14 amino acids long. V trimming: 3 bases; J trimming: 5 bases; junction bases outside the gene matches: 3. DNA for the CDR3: TGTGCCAGCAGCTTCGACAGGGAGACCGGGGAGCTGTTTTTT. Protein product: CASSFDRETGELFF.